The present entry profiles one T cell receptor (beta chain) with its context. Its antigen is as yet unknown. The CDR3 consists of 13 residues. The ends were cut back, 4 bases at V and 7 bases at J, with 13 bases in the middle. The germline CDR1 and CDR2 sequences are KGHSH and LQKENI. Some clones are missing from TCRdb's copy, which holds only in-frame ones; the method was immunoSEQ multiplex PCR. The sample lists fewer than 70,000 clones; about nine tenths were seen once. The data stem from a study of graft-versus-host responses after intestinal transplantation. Background on the study: Tacrolimus and steroids were given for three to four years to all recipients after anti-thymocyte globulin induction. Findings of the study overall: Where graft-donor T cell macrochimerism was present, patients had high graft-versus-host to host-versus-graft clonal ratios in allografts. Declining HvG levels early post-transplant were linked to peak circulating GvH clone levels. Detected in recipient marrow were GvH clones, some of which were first observed in ileum or blood.

The sequence came from a human patient who received an intestinal transplant, so some T cells may come from the graft donor. Specimen: bone marrow, collected roughly 110 weeks after intestinal transplantation. The chain recombines TRBV18 with TRBJ1-1; no reliable D call. The CDR3 nucleotides are TGTGCCAGCTCACGAGGACGGAGCGGTGAAGCTTTCTTT. Its translation is CASSRGRSGEAFF.